The next 9 T cell receptor beta chains were all read from a single sample in a study of sequential checkpoint blockade in melanoma. Treatment noted: randomized to nivolumab then ipilimumab (arm A) or the reverse (arm B). Libraries were prepared by immunoSEQ multiplex PCR; TCRdb keeps only in-frame clonotypes and omits some of them. The table records thousands of clones, almost 60% of them present only once. The starting material was CD8+ T cells sorted from blood (inferred from file names), obtained from a patient given nivolumab and ipilimumab in sequence. The receptors originated from a human donor with melanoma.

This clone was observed once. The DNA for the CDR3 is TGTGCCAGCAGTGACTCCCGGGACAGGGTAATTGGTGAGCAGTTCTTC. Translation gives CASSDSRDRVIGEQFF. The J gene is TRBJ2-1, the V gene TRBV6-4, with TRBD1 matching 9 bases. Unmatched junction bases numbered 9, after V lost 0 bases and J lost 9 bases. The CDR3 runs to 16 residues. The germline V gene has CDR1 MRHNA and CDR2 SNTAGT.

This clone occurred a few times. The chain carries TRBV30 and TRBJ1-2; 12 nucleotides align to TRBD1. V dropped 5 bases and J dropped 13; count of bases not matched to a gene: 11. This CDR3 comprises 13 residues. In germline, CDR1 is GTSNPN, CDR2 SVGIG (reference sequence). The CDR3 coding sequence is TGTGCCTGGGGGACAGGGGGCGGGTATGATTCCACCTTC. Its translation: CAWGTGGGYDSTF.

The rearrangement joins TRBV10-3 to TRBJ1-1; TRBD1 agrees at 9 bases. V trimming: 0 bases; J trimming: 5 bases; junction bases outside the gene matches: 7. Germline V gives CDR1 ENHRY, CDR2 SYGVKD. CDR3 size: 16 residues. CDR3 loop: CAISESTRDRETEAFF. The CDR3, as DNA: TGTGCCATCAGTGAGTCCACCCGGGACAGGGAGACTGAAGCTTTCTTT.

The chain combines TRBV27 with TRBJ1-1; 7 bases agree with TRBD1. This CDR3 region has 13 residues. The V segment lost 5 bases and the J segment 12 bases; nucleotides outside the gene matches: 12. Germline V CDR1 and CDR2: MNHEY, SMNVEV (reference sequence). CDR3 coding DNA: TGTGCCAGCAGTGCCTTCGGGACAGTGTTAACTTTCTTT. Protein: CASSAFGTVLTFF.

The V call is TRBV30, the J call TRBJ1-1; 7 nucleotides match TRBD1. J gave up 4 bases and V 4 bases, and 9 bases lay outside the gene matches. CDR1 is GTSNPN and CDR2 is SVGIG in the germline V gene (reference sequence). This CDR3 has 14 amino acids. The DNA for the CDR3 is TGTGCCTGGAATACAGGACAGGTCGGCACTGAAGCTTTCTTT. It codes for CAWNTGQVGTEAFF.

The V and J genes are TRBV4-1 and TRBJ2-7, with 9 bases lining up with TRBD1. The CDR3 has 15 amino acids. In germline, CDR1 is MGHRA, CDR2 YSYEKL. Trimming at V came to 3 bases and at J to 6 bases, leaving 9 bases not matched to a gene. The CDR3 bases are TGCGCCAGCAGCCAGGGACAGGGCATTCTCGGCGAGCAGTACTTC. Translating it yields CASSQGQGILGEQYF.

This chain uses TRBV7-9 with TRBJ1-1; 7 nucleotides line up with TRBD1. With V trimmed by 8 bases and J by 0 bases, 6 bases remained unmatched. CDR3 size: 14 residues. Looked up from germline, CDR1 is SEHNR and CDR2 is FQNEAQ (reference sequence). In DNA form, the CDR3 reads TGTGCCAGCTCCTGGGACAGCATGAACACTGAAGCTTTCTTT. Amino acid sequence: CASSWDSMNTEAFF.

This rearrangement joins TRBV2 to TRBJ1-2, with 9 bases matching TRBD1. The germline gives CDR1 SNHLY, CDR2 FYNNEI. The ends lost 6 bases at V and 10 bases at J; junction bases unmatched: 12. CDR3 length: 14 residues. CDR3 sequence reads: CASSDPGQGLAYTF. The CDR3 nucleotides read TGTGCCAGCAGCGACCCGGGACAGGGTTTAGCCTACACCTTC.

The chain is built from TRBV7-2 and TRBJ1-2; 10 nucleotides align to TRBD1. Germline assignment: CDR1 SGHTA and CDR2 FQGNSA. With 7 bases clipped from V and 2 bases from J, the junction kept 4 bases outside the gene matches. There are 14 residues in the CDR3. The DNA of the CDR3 is TGTGCCAGCATCCTGACAGGGGGCAACTATGGCTACACCTTC. Its translation is CASILTGGNYGYTF.